The text below deals with one T cell receptor beta chain. The CDR3 extends over 15 amino acids. Germline values: CDR1 SGHRS, CDR2 YFSETQ. V gave up 4 bases and J gave up 0 bases; unmatched junction bases: 2. The sample belongs to a study of blood T cell repertoires in COVID-19. Study information: The origin of the acute and convalescent COVID-19 samples was the United States, Italy and Spain.

Data came from immunoSEQ multiplex PCR; TCRdb stores just in-frame clones and leaves some out. Of 200,000 to 250,000 clones listed, around 89% are singletons. The chain links TRBV5-1 to TRBJ2-2, with 8 bases lining up with TRBD2. The clonotype comes from a woman aged 25-40 years who had recovered from COVID-19. The sample consisted of PBMCs or T cells enriched from blood (not recorded which). In nucleotides, the CDR3 is TGCGCCAGCAGCATGACTAGCGCGAACACCGGGGAGCTGTTTTTT. As protein: CASSMTSANTGELFF. Supplemented by reference TRBV5-1 and TRBJ2-2, the full variable domain reads KAGVTQTPRYLIKTRGQQVTLSCSPISGHRSVSWYQQTPGQGLQFLFEYFSETQRNKGNFPGRFSGRQFSNSRSEMNVSTLELGDSALYLCASSMTSANTGELFFGEGSRLTVL.